This TCR beta chain appears in the sequencing data of a study of CD8 T cells in ankylosing spondylitis. Findings and limits, study-wide: CD8+ by phenotype, disease-linked clones were relatively rare in peripheral blood. In reactive arthritis synovial fluid and blood, some motif variants had been reported before. Matched synovial fluid from ankylosing spondylitis patients was reported to be enriched for disease-linked clones.

Libraries of TCR beta came from quantitative 5'-RACE with molecular barcodes. Each CDR3 protein is one row after TCRdb ran MiXCR on the 5' RACE reads. The repertoire consists of some 220,000 distinct CDR3 sequences, with over 9.5% occurring once and the leading ten covering about 2.5%. Regarding this clonotype: The antigen remains undetermined.

The J segment lost 4 bases and the V segment lost 3 bases, leaving 4 bases of the junction unmatched. Germline V lookup: CDR1 KGHSH, CDR2 LQKENI. This CDR3 region has 14 residues. The clonotype originates from a male donor with ankylosing spondylitis or in good health (not recorded which). What was sequenced was blood, either unsorted or a sorted T cell fraction (not recorded which). The chain recombines TRBV18 with TRBJ2-7, with TRBD1 matching 9 bases. The CDR3 loop reads CASSPGTGRYEQYF. CDR3 bases: TGTGCCAGCTCACCTGGGACAGGGAGGTACGAGCAGTACTTC. The full variable domain, in which reference TRBV18 and TRBJ2-7 provide the parts outside the CDR3, is NAGVMQNPRHLVRRRGQEARLRCSPMKGHSHVYWYRQLPEEGLKFMVYLQKENIIDESGMPKERFSAEFPKEGPSILRIQQVVRGDSAAYFCASSPGTGRYEQYFGPGTRLTVT.